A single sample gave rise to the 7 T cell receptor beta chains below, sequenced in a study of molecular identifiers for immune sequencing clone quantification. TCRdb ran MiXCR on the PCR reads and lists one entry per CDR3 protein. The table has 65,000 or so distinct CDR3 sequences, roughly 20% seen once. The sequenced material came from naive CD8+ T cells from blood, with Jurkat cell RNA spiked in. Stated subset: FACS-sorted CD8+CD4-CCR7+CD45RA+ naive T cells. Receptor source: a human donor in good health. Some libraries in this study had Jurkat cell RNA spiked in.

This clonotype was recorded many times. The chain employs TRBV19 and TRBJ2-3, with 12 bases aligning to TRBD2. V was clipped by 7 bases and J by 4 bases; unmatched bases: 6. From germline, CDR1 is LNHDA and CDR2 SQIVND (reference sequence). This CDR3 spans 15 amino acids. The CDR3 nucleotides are TGTGCCAGTACCCAAAGGACTAGCGGGGCAGATACGCAGTATTTT. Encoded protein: CASTQRTSGADTQYF.

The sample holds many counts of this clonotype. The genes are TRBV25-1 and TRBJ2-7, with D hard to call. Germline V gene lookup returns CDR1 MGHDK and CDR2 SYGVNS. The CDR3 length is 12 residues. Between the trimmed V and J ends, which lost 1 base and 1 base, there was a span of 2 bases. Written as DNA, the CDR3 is TGTGCCAGCAGTGAATTATCCTACGAGCAGTACTTC. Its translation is CASSELSYEQYF.

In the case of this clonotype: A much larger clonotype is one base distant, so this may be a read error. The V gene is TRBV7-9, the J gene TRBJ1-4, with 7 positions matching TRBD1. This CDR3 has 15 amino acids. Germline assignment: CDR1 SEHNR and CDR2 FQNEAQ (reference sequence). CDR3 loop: CASSTGTAGNGKLFF. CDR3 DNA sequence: TGTGCCAGCAGTACCGGGACAGCGGGAAATGGAAAACTGTTTTTT. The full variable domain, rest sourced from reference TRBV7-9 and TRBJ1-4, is DTGVSQNPRHKITKRGQNVTFRCDPISEHNRLYWYRQTLGQGPEFLTYFQNEAQLEKSRLLSDRFSAERPKGSFSTLEIQRTEQGDSAMYLCASSTGTAGNGKLFFGSGTQLSVL.

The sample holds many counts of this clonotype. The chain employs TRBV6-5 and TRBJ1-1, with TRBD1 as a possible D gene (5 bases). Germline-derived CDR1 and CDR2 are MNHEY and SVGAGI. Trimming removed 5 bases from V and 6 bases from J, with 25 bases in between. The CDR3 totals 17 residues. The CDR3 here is CASSDRAGWDFRSEAFF. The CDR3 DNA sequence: TGTGCCAGCAGTGATAGGGCAGGATGGGACTTTCGCTCTGAAGCTTTCTTT.

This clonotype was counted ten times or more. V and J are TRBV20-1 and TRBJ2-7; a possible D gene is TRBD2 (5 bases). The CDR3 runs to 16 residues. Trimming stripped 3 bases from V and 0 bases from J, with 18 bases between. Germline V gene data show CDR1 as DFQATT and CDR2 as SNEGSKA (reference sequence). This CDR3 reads CSARPTSPLSSYEQYF. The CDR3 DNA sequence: TGCAGTGCTAGGCCAACTAGTCCCCTTAGCTCCTACGAGCAGTACTTC.

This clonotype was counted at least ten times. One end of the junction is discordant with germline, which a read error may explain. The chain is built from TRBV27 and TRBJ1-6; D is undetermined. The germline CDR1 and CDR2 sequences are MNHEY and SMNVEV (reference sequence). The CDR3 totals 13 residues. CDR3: CASSLAYSSPLHF. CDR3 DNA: TGTGCCAGCAGTTTAGCCTATAGTTCACCCCTCCACTTT.

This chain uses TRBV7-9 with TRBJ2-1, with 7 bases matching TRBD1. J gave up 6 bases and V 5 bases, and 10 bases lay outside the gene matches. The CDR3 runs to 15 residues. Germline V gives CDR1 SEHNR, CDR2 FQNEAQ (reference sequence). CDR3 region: CASSAPGQCSNEQFF. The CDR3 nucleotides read TGTGCCAGCAGCGCCCCGGGACAGTGTTCCAATGAGCAGTTCTTC.